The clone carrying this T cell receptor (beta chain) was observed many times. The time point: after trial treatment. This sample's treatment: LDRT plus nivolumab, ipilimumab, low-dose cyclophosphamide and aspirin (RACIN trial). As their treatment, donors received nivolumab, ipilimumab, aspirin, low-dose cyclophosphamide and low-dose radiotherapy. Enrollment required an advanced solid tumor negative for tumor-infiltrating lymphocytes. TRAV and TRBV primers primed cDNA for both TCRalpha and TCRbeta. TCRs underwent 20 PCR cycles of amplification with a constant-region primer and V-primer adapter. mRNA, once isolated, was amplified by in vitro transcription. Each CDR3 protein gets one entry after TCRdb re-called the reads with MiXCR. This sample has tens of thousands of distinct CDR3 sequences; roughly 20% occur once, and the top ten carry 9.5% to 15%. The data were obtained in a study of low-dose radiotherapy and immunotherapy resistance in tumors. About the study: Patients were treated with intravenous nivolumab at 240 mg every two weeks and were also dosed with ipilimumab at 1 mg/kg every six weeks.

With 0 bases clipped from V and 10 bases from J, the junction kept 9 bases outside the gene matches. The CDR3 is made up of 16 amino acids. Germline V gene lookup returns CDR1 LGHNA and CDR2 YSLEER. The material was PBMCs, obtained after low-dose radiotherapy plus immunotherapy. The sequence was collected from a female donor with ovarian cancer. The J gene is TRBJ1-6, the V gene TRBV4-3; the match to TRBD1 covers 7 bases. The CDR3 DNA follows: TGCGCCAGCAGCCAAGACTATGGGCAGGGGGGATCACCCCTCCACTTT. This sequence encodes CASSQDYGQGGSPLHF.